Shown below are 13 T cell receptor beta chains from a single sample sequenced in a study of blood T cell repertoires in COVID-19. Only in-frame clones appear in the TCRdb table, and some are missing; sequencing was by immunoSEQ multiplex PCR. Of nearly 250,000 clones listed, roughly 85% are singletons. The sample consisted of PBMCs or T cells enriched from blood (not recorded which). The origin of the receptors is a woman aged 50 to 60 with acute COVID-19.

The chain employs TRBV6-2 or TRBV6-3 and TRBJ2-7; 7 nucleotides match TRBD1. Germline trimming cut 4 bases from V and 4 bases from J; bases unmatched to any gene: 10. The CDR3 spans 15 residues. Germline lookup yields CDR1 MNHEY and CDR2 SVGEGT. The CDR3, as DNA: TGTGCCAGCAGTTTTTCCGGGACAGAGAATTACGAGCAGTACTTC. Its protein is CASSFSGTENYEQYF.

The chain combines TRBV7-2 with TRBJ1-1, with D possibly matching TRBD1 (5 bases). This CDR3 contains 17 residues. The V and J ends lost 0 bases and 4 bases respectively, with 18 bases between them. The germline V gene encodes CDR1 SGHTA and CDR2 FQGNSA. This CDR3 reads CASSLALAGSGGTEAFF. CDR3 nucleotides: TGTGCCAGCAGCTTAGCTCTGGCAGGGTCGGGAGGCACTGAAGCTTTCTTT.

In its sample, this clone was seen once. This chain uses TRBV19 with TRBJ1-1; D ambiguous. Trimming left V 1 base short and J 0 bases short, with 12 bases between. The CDR3 has 16 residues. The germline V gene encodes CDR1 LNHDA and CDR2 SQIVND (reference sequence). The CDR3 spells CASSIVRTGMNTEAFF. As DNA, the CDR3 is TGTGCCAGTAGTATAGTTAGGACGGGAATGAACACTGAAGCTTTCTTT.

The V call is TRBV3-1 (or the pseudogene TRBV3-2), the J call TRBJ1-2, with a weak D call TRBD1 (6 bases). This CDR3 has 14 residues. The V and J ends lost 2 bases and 3 bases respectively, with 10 bases between them. The V gene's germline CDR1 is LGHDT and CDR2 YNNKEL (reference sequence). The CDR3 region has the DNA TGTGCCAGCAGCCAATCAGGGGCTCACTATGGCTACACCTTC. It specifies CASSQSGAHYGYTF.

This rearrangement joins TRBV9 to TRBJ2-2; the D gene is possibly TRBD1 (5 bases). CDR1 and CDR2 from the germline V gene are SGDLS and YYNGEE. The length of the CDR3 is 16 residues. Deletions cut 0 bases from V and 8 bases from J, with 17 bases between. The CDR3 sequence is CASSVEGRAEMGELFF. Written as DNA, the CDR3 is TGTGCCAGCAGCGTAGAAGGCAGGGCCGAGATGGGGGAGCTGTTTTTT.

The chain employs TRBV7-9 and TRBJ2-5, with unresolved D. Germline CDR1 and CDR2: SEHNR and FQNEAQ (reference sequence). The CDR3 covers 12 residues. V dropped 2 bases and J dropped 2 bases, with 3 bases sitting between them. The CDR3 DNA reads TGTGCCAGCAGCTTACCGCAAGAGACCCAGTACTTC. Its translation is CASSLPQETQYF.

This clone turned up a few times. The rearrangement links TRBV12-3 or TRBV12-4 to TRBJ1-1; D not resolved. This CDR3 contains 13 residues. Trimming pared 6 bases from V and 6 bases from J, leaving 14 bases between. CDR3 bases: TGTGCCAGCAGACACGGGGAGTTGGCTGAAGCTTTCTTT. It codes for CASRHGELAEAFF.

This clone was detected a few times. This chain links TRBV7-9 with TRBJ1-4; a weak D match, TRBD1 (6 bases). This CDR3 is built from 15 residues. Germline lookup yields CDR1 SEHNR and CDR2 FQNEAQ (reference sequence). V lost 5 bases and J lost 6, with 16 bases in between. The CDR3 nucleotides are TGTGCCAGCAGCCCCGGACAGCACCTCTATGAAAAACTGTTTTTT. Translation gives CASSPGQHLYEKLFF.

The chain couples TRBV10-3 to TRBJ1-4; D is ambiguous. This CDR3 comprises 18 residues. The V gene lost 3 bases and the J gene lost 3 bases, with 20 bases spanning the gap. Looked up from germline, CDR1 is ENHRY and CDR2 is SYGVKD. CDR3 DNA: TGTGCCATCAGTGAAACTTTTACATTGGGCGCATCTAATGAAAAACTGTTTTTT. Translating it yields CAISETFTLGASNEKLFF.

The V and J genes are TRBV7-9 and TRBJ2-3; 9 nucleotides line up with TRBD1. Germline V CDR1 and CDR2: SEHNR, FQNEAQ (reference sequence). CDR3 length equals 15 residues. V shed 3 bases and J 6 bases; nucleotides not matched to a gene: 7. CDR3 protein: CASSLTGTGSDTQYF. As DNA, the CDR3 is TGTGCCAGCAGCTTGACCGGGACAGGGTCGGATACGCAGTATTTT.

This clone has only a few counts. This sequence joins TRBV30 and TRBJ1-5; TRBD1 aligns across 10 bases. The CDR3 sequence is 19 residues long. Germline-derived CDR1 and CDR2 are GTSNPN and SVGIG (reference sequence). The trim removed 2 bases at V and 0 bases at J, leaving 13 bases unmatched. CDR3 protein: CAWSSGTGAYRVSNQPQHF. For the CDR3, the DNA is TGTGCCTGGAGTTCCGGGACAGGGGCTTATCGGGTTAGCAATCAGCCCCAGCATTTT.

V gene TRBV11-2 combines with J gene TRBJ1-1; 7 positions agree with TRBD1. CDR3 length: 14 amino acids. Germline CDR1 is SGHAT and CDR2 is FQNNGV. After removal of 7 bases from V and 4 bases from J, the junction contained 9 bases not matched to a gene. The CDR3 DNA follows: TGTGCCAGCACTTCAGGGGGGTTTGGCACTGAAGCTTTCTTT. Encoded protein: CASTSGGFGTEAFF.

CDR3 sequence (DNA): TGTGCCAGCAGCCAGGGACTAGCGGGGGGCCCCGGCGGGCAGTACTTC. This gives the protein CASSQGLAGGPGGQYF. The rearrangement links TRBV7-2 to TRBJ2-7, with TRBD2 matching over 15 bases. In germline, CDR1 is SGHTA, CDR2 FQGNSA. This CDR3 has 16 amino acids. The J segment lost 9 bases and the V segment lost 5 bases, leaving 11 bases of the junction unmatched.